These 21 T cell receptor beta chains came from one sample sequenced in a study of cytomegalovirus exposure and HLA in healthy donors. The data were produced by immunoSEQ multiplex PCR, yet TCRdb's version contains in-frame clones alone and is incomplete. The profile shows about 200,000 clones, about nine tenths of them singletons. The sequencing input was PBMCs. These receptor sequences come from a woman in her late teens or twenties in good health and CMV-seropositive.

J is TRBJ2-3 and V is TRBV28; perhaps TRBD1 as D (5 bases). The CDR3 extends over 15 amino acids. The V and J ends lost 1 base and 3 bases respectively, with 11 bases between them. The V gene's germline CDR1 is MDHEN and CDR2 SYDVKM. In DNA, the CDR3 is TGTGCCAGCAGTTTATCCGACAGCGTAACAGATACGCAGTATTTT. Translating gives CASSLSDSVTDTQYF.

The chain is built from TRBV5-1 and TRBJ2-7; 12 nucleotides agree with TRBD1. V lost 2 bases, J lost 5 bases, and 5 bases stayed unmatched. CDR1 is SGHRS, CDR2 YFSETQ, per germline. The CDR3 contains 15 residues. The CDR3 loop reads CASSFAGTGGNEQYF. The CDR3 nucleotides are TGCGCCAGCAGCTTTGCCGGGACAGGGGGCAACGAGCAGTACTTC.

The chain joins TRBV7-6 to TRBJ2-1; D perhaps matches TRBD2 (5 bases). Trimming removed 2 bases at V and 10 bases at J, with 9 bases between. The CDR3 consists of 12 residues. The germline V gene encodes CDR1 SGHVS and CDR2 FNYEAQ. The CDR3 DNA follows: TGTGCCAGCAGCTTACCAAAGCGGGAGCAGTTCTTC. Protein product: CASSLPKREQFF.

The V gene is TRBV7-9, the J gene TRBJ2-3; 7 bases are a match to TRBD1. V lost 5 bases to trimming and J lost 2 bases; unmatched junction nucleotides: 7. The germline V gene encodes CDR1 SEHNR and CDR2 FQNEAQ (reference sequence). The CDR3 is made up of 15 amino acids. Here the CDR3 reads CASSPRQGITDTQYF. The CDR3 DNA reads as TGTGCCAGCAGCCCCCGACAGGGAATCACAGATACGCAGTATTTT.

The chain uses TRBV28 and TRBJ2-1; D gene ambiguous. Germline loops: CDR1 MDHEN, CDR2 SYDVKM. This CDR3 is 14 amino acids long. Trimming shortened V by 6 bases and J by 0 bases, and 9 bases separated the two germline ends. CDR3 region: CASRALSSYNEQFF. The CDR3 region has the DNA TGTGCCAGCAGAGCATTGAGCTCCTACAATGAGCAGTTCTTC.

The V gene is TRBV21-1, the J gene TRBJ1-2; whether TRBD1, the table's D call, matches the DNA was not checked. TRBV21-1 is a recognized pseudogene. This CDR3 contains 16 residues. The CDR3: CASSKGGTGGFYGYTF. Written as DNA, the CDR3 is TGTGCCAGCAGCAAAGGGGGGACAGGGGGCTTCTATGGCTACACCTTC.

The chain has TRBV27 and TRBJ2-2; TRBD1 aligns across 8 bases. The CDR3 sequence is 16 residues long. Germline CDR1 and CDR2: MNHEY and SMNVEV (reference sequence). Germline trimming cut 4 bases from V and 2 bases from J; bases unmatched to any gene: 6. The CDR3 DNA follows: TGTGCCAGCAGTTCCGGACAGGGATTTAACACCGGGGAGCTGTTTTTT. Its protein product is CASSSGQGFNTGELFF.

This chain links TRBV20-1 with TRBJ2-7; D is unresolved. The CDR3 is 11 amino acids. The ends were cut back, 6 bases at V and 6 bases at J, with 12 bases in the middle. The germline V gene encodes CDR1 DFQATT and CDR2 SNEGSKA (reference sequence). The DNA of the CDR3 is TGCAGTGCATACCTCGACTCCGAGCAGTACTTC. This encodes CSAYLDSEQYF.

The gene calls are TRBV29-1 and TRBJ2-3; no clear D gene. Germline V lookup: CDR1 SQVTM, CDR2 ANQGSEA. CDR3 size: 10 residues. Trimming pared 5 bases from V and 5 bases from J, leaving 5 bases between. The CDR3, as DNA: TGCAGCGTTTCAGGAGATACGCAGTATTTT. Protein sequence: CSVSGDTQYF.

V is TRBV29-1 and J is TRBJ2-2; perhaps TRBD1 as D (5 bases). V was pared by 6 bases and J by 7 bases, with 15 bases between. The CDR3 has 13 amino acids. CDR1 is SQVTM, CDR2 ANQGSEA, per germline. CDR3 region: CSVQTVQGGELFF. The CDR3 DNA reads TGCAGCGTGCAGACTGTTCAGGGCGGGGAGCTGTTTTTT.

V and J are TRBV27 and TRBJ2-1, with 8 positions matching TRBD2. The CDR3 loop spans 14 amino acids. The V gene's germline CDR1 is MNHEY and CDR2 SMNVEV (reference sequence). After removal of 5 bases from V and 5 bases from J, the junction contained 5 bases not matched to a gene. The CDR3 spells CASSGLALNNEQFF. CDR3 nucleotide sequence: TGTGCCAGCAGTGGACTAGCCCTAAACAATGAGCAGTTCTTC.

This clone was seen only once. The chain employs TRBV6-5 and TRBJ1-2, with a weak D call TRBD1 (5 bases). The CDR3 consists of 16 residues. Germline V CDR1 and CDR2: MNHEY, SVGAGI. The V end was cut by 0 bases, the J end by 1 base, with 12 bases between. Written as DNA, the CDR3 is TGTGCCAGCAGTTACTCGGGGGGGGTTGGTAACTATGGCTACACCTTC. Its translation is CASSYSGGVGNYGYTF.

The chain links TRBV7-8 to TRBJ2-3; 9 bases fit TRBD1. V trimming: 1 base; J trimming: 3 bases; junction bases outside the gene matches: 8. Germline CDR1 SGHVS, CDR2 FQNEAQ. The length of the CDR3 is 17 residues. The CDR3 nucleotides are TGTGCCAGCAGCTTAGGGGGGACAGGGTGGGGGACAGATACGCAGTATTTT. It yields the protein CASSLGGTGWGTDTQYF.

The chain recombines TRBV5-1 with TRBJ1-1, with TRBD1 matching over 9 bases. This CDR3 is built from 17 residues. The junction had 14 bases not matched to a gene; V was cut back by 4 bases and J by 4 bases. Germline-derived CDR1 and CDR2 are SGHRS and YFSETQ. The CDR3 is CASSGTGRRGMGTEAFF. For the CDR3, the DNA is TGCGCCAGCAGCGGGACAGGGCGAAGGGGTATGGGCACTGAAGCTTTCTTT.

The chain couples TRBV7-6 to TRBJ2-5; 7 bases agree with TRBD2. The V and J ends lost 4 bases and 2 bases, in that order; junction bases with no gene match: 10. CDR3 length: 16 amino acids. Germline V gives CDR1 SGHVS, CDR2 FNYEAQ. The DNA for the CDR3 is TGTGCCAGCAGCTCCTGGACATCCGGGAGGCAAGAGACCCAGTACTTC. The encoded protein is CASSSWTSGRQETQYF.

The chain recombines TRBV11-2 with TRBJ1-4, with TRBD1 identical over 7 bases. This CDR3 has 17 residues. Germline trimming cut 5 bases from V and 4 bases from J; bases unmatched to any gene: 13. Per the germline V gene, CDR1 is SGHAT and CDR2 is FQNNGV. The CDR3 region has the DNA TGTGCCAGCAGCCGAGGGGGCCTTGCGGGGTTTAATGAAAAACTGTTTTTT. This sequence encodes CASSRGGLAGFNEKLFF.

The rearrangement links TRBV5-6 to TRBJ2-7, with D tentatively TRBD1 (5 bases). Germline V lookup: CDR1 SGHDT, CDR2 YYEEEE. Between the trimmed V and J ends, which lost 1 base and 3 bases, there was a span of 11 bases. This CDR3 spans 14 amino acids. CDR3 protein: CASSLLGRSYEQYF. The DNA for the CDR3 is TGTGCCAGCAGCTTGTTGGGGCGGAGCTACGAGCAGTACTTC.

This clone was seen repeatedly, ten times or more. In DNA form, the CDR3 reads TGTGCCAGCAGTTTGGACACTTTCGAAGCTTTCTTT. Protein sequence: CASSLDTFEAFF. The chain couples TRBV2 to TRBJ1-1; perhaps TRBD1 as D (5 bases). Germline CDR1 is SNHLY and CDR2 is FYNNEI. Trimming left V 5 bases short and J 8 bases short, with 12 bases between. CDR3 length equals 12 residues.

The rearrangement links TRBV9 to TRBJ2-6; D is undetermined. The CDR3 has 15 residues. Trimming stripped 3 bases from V and 2 bases from J, with 9 bases between. Germline V CDR1 and CDR2: SGDLS, YYNGEE. CDR3 DNA sequence: TGTGCCAGCAGCGCCTTGGCCACTGGGGCCAACGTCCTGACTTTC. This gives the protein CASSALATGANVLTF.

The gene calls are TRBV19 and TRBJ2-1; 8 positions agree with TRBD2. The CDR3 contains 18 residues. Trimming took 3 bases from V and 7 from J; bases not matched to a gene: 17. Germline CDR1 is LNHDA and CDR2 is SQIVND (reference sequence). The CDR3 DNA reads as TGTGCCAGTAGTATCTTTTCCCTTACACGCGGGAGGACGAATGAGCAGTTCTTC. Amino acids: CASSIFSLTRGRTNEQFF.

The chain employs TRBV4-1 and TRBJ1-5; D not certain. The germline CDR1 and CDR2 sequences are MGHRA and YSYEKL. The CDR3 has 14 amino acids. V dropped 3 bases and J dropped 7 bases, with 13 bases sitting between them. In DNA, the CDR3 is TGCGCCAGCAGCCAGAGGGTAATAGGACAGCCCCAGCATTTT. It translates to CASSQRVIGQPQHF.